The 21 T cell receptor beta chains reported below all come from one sample, sequenced in a study of control samples from healthy donors and cancer patients. Generated by immunoSEQ multiplex PCR, the TCRdb table keeps only in-frame clones and is missing some. This sample has fewer than 100,000 clones, with 82% found just once. The sample comprised blood. These receptors were collected from a woman in her sixties in good health.

The V call is TRBV2, the J call TRBJ2-5; D is unresolved. Trimming took off 7 bases at V and 5 bases at J, with 14 bases between the two ends. Germline lookup yields CDR1 SNHLY and CDR2 FYNNEI. The CDR3 loop spans 13 amino acids. This CDR3 is CASTRRKGETQYF. In nucleotides, the CDR3 is TGTGCCAGCACCAGAAGGAAAGGGGAGACCCAGTACTTC.

V usage is TRBV29-1 and J usage is TRBJ2-2, with 9 bases aligning to TRBD1. This CDR3 is built from 14 residues. Germline CDR1 and CDR2: SQVTM and ANQGSEA. The V and J ends lost 7 bases and 3 bases, in that order; junction bases with no gene match: 6. This chain's CDR3 is CSATRTGDTGELFF. The CDR3 DNA reads as TGCAGCGCTACCAGGACAGGGGACACCGGGGAGCTGTTTTTT.

The gene calls are TRBV27 and TRBJ2-6, with 9 bases that match TRBD1. The CDR3 loop spans 19 amino acids. Trimming at V came to 2 bases and at J to 0 bases, leaving 8 bases not matched to a gene. The germline V gene has CDR1 MNHEY and CDR2 SMNVEV (reference sequence). The CDR3 region has the DNA TGTGCCAGCAGTTTAACGGGACAGGGCGCTAGCTCTGGGGCCAACGTCCTGACTTTC. It codes for CASSLTGQGASSGANVLTF.

This clone appeared a single time. The genes are TRBV28 and TRBJ2-2, with D hard to call. Germline V gene data show CDR1 as MDHEN and CDR2 as SYDVKM. CDR3 size: 13 residues. V was trimmed by 6 bases and J by 6 bases, leaving 11 bases between them. CDR3 in DNA: TGTGCCAGCAGAACCGGGCTTCCCGGGGAGCTGTTTTTT. Amino acid sequence: CASRTGLPGELFF.

J is TRBJ2-3 and V is TRBV5-1, with D unclear. Trimming cost V 0 bases and J 5 bases, with 10 bases left between them. Germline V gene data show CDR1 as SGHRS and CDR2 as YFSETQ. The CDR3 totals 14 residues. CDR3 amino acids: CASSLASDKDTQYF. For the CDR3, the DNA is TGCGCCAGCAGCTTGGCCAGCGATAAAGATACGCAGTATTTT.

V and J are TRBV28 and TRBJ2-2; 12 bases are a match to TRBD2. The CDR3 totals 16 residues. With 4 bases clipped from V and 10 bases from J, the junction kept 10 bases outside the gene matches. Germline CDR1 is MDHEN and CDR2 is SYDVKM. The CDR3 spells CASSYASGRAEVELFF. The CDR3 DNA sequence: TGTGCCAGCAGTTATGCTAGCGGGAGGGCCGAGGTGGAGCTGTTTTTT.

This clone occurred once. This chain uses TRBV29-1 with TRBJ1-4; D is ambiguous. Trimming removed 7 bases at V and 2 bases at J, with 11 bases between. Germline V lookup: CDR1 SQVTM, CDR2 ANQGSEA. The CDR3 extends over 13 amino acids. This CDR3 reads CSAAGSTNEKLFF. The CDR3 nucleotides read TGCAGCGCTGCCGGGTCCACTAATGAAAAACTGTTTTTT.

The sample holds one count of this clone. The chain employs TRBV19 and TRBJ2-7; no clear D. This CDR3 spans 13 amino acids. Germline-derived CDR1 and CDR2 are LNHDA and SQIVND (reference sequence). The germline V and J ends were trimmed by 5 bases and 3 bases, with 11 bases remaining between them. The CDR3 region has the DNA TGTGCCAGTAGTGACCCCTTAGACTACGAGCAGTACTTC. Its translation: CASSDPLDYEQYF.

This clone was observed a few times. One end of the junction does not line up with germline, which may come from a read error. The chain carries TRBV4-3 and TRBJ1-4; 9 nucleotides match TRBD1. Germline V gene data show CDR1 as LGHNA and CDR2 as YSLEER. This CDR3 comprises 18 residues. The CDR3: CASSQDTAHRGRTGRTVF. DNA for the CDR3: TGCGCCAGCAGCCAAGATACGGCTCACAGGGGGCGAACGGGCCGAACTGTTTTT.

This chain joins TRBV7-9 and TRBJ1-4; D is possibly TRBD1 (5 bases). V was trimmed by 5 bases and J by 5 bases, leaving 18 bases between them. The CDR3 covers 16 residues. Germline CDR1 and CDR2: SEHNR and FQNEAQ (reference sequence). The CDR3 nucleotides are TGTGCCAGCAGCCCAACGTTGACAGTAACAAATGAAAAACTGTTTTTT. It encodes CASSPTLTVTNEKLFF.

This chain uses TRBV7-6 with TRBJ2-7; tentatively, D is TRBD2 (6 bases). Trimming took 3 bases from V and 2 from J, leaving 14 bases between them. CDR3 size: 15 residues. CDR1 SGHVS and CDR2 FNYEAQ come from the germline V gene. This chain's CDR3 is CASSLGTQTPYEQYF. Written as DNA, the CDR3 is TGTGCCAGCAGCTTGGGGACTCAGACCCCCTACGAGCAGTACTTC.

This rearrangement joins TRBV20-1 to TRBJ1-3; 12 positions agree with TRBD1. Germline V lookup: CDR1 DFQATT, CDR2 SNEGSKA (reference sequence). The CDR3 covers 15 residues. J was trimmed by 3 bases and V by 3 bases; bases with no gene match: 3. The CDR3 region is CSASGDRGLGNTIYF. The CDR3, as DNA: TGCAGTGCTAGTGGGGACAGGGGGCTTGGAAACACCATATATTTT.

This chain joins TRBV10-3 and TRBJ2-7; D is perhaps TRBD2 (6 bases). Germline assignment: CDR1 ENHRY and CDR2 SYGVKD. V lost 10 bases and J lost 1, with 20 bases in between. The CDR3 covers 15 residues. The CDR3, as DNA: TGTGCCACCGGTTCGGGACTGGGGGGATCCTACGAGCAGTACTTC. Translating gives CATGSGLGGSYEQYF.

As concerns this clone: A read error may account for a junction end that differs from germline. The CDR3 sequence: CASREVRGKQFF. In DNA, the CDR3 is TGTGCCAGCAGGGAAGTCCGGGGAAAGCAGTTCTTC. The rearrangement joins TRBV2 to TRBJ2-1, with TRBD2 as a possible D gene (5 bases). From germline, CDR1 is SNHLY and CDR2 FYNNEI. This CDR3 region has 12 residues.

The rearrangement joins TRBV5-8 to TRBJ2-1; tentative D call: TRBD2 (5 bases). With 6 bases removed from V and 4 bases from J, the gap between germline ends came to 11 bases. Germline assignment: CDR1 SGHTS and CDR2 YDEGEE. The CDR3 covers 13 residues. The CDR3 DNA reads as TGTGCCAGCAAGAGGGCCGCATACAATGAGCAGTTCTTC. Translation: CASKRAAYNEQFF.

The chain is built from TRBV6-6 and TRBJ2-7; 9 bases match TRBD1. Germline V lookup: CDR1 MNHNY, CDR2 SVGAGI (reference sequence). J was trimmed by 3 bases and V by 4 bases; bases with no gene match: 1. This CDR3 region has 13 residues. The CDR3 loop reads CASSSTGGYEQYF. CDR3 bases: TGTGCCAGCAGTTCGACAGGGGGCTACGAGCAGTACTTC.

The chain couples TRBV6-1 to TRBJ2-2; a possible D gene is TRBD2 (6 bases). Germline V CDR1 and CDR2: MNHNS, SASEGT. CDR3 length: 14 amino acids. Trimming left V 1 base short and J 3 bases short, with 6 bases between. The CDR3 protein is CASSEGGDTGELFF. CDR3 nucleotides: TGTGCCAGCAGTGAAGGGGGGGACACCGGGGAGCTGTTTTTT.

The CDR3 region has the DNA TGTGCCAGCAGCCGGCCAGGACAGTCCACTCAGCCCCAGCATTTT. Protein product: CASSRPGQSTQPQHF. This chain uses TRBV28 with TRBJ1-5, with TRBD1 as a possible D gene (6 bases). Germline CDR1 and CDR2: MDHEN and SYDVKM. There are 15 residues in the CDR3. The germline V and J ends were trimmed by 6 bases and 6 bases, with 18 bases remaining between them. The entire variable domain, with the rest obtained from reference TRBV28 and TRBJ1-5, is as follows: DVKVTQSSRYLVKRTGEKVFLECVQDMDHENMFWYRQDPGLGLRLIYFSYDVKMKEKGDIPEGYSVSREKKERFSLILESASTNQTSMYLCASSRPGQSTQPQHFGDGTRLSIL.

V is TRBV9 and J is TRBJ2-5; D unresolved. This CDR3 has 12 amino acids. Trimming pared 7 bases from V and 5 bases from J, leaving 12 bases between. CDR1 and CDR2 (germline): SGDLS, YYNGEE. This CDR3 is CASSWDQETQYF. In nucleotides, the CDR3 is TGTGCCAGCTCCTGGGATCAGGAGACCCAGTACTTC.

The V gene is TRBV28, the J gene TRBJ1-6, with 9 bases matching TRBD1. This CDR3 is 15 amino acids long. Trimming took 5 bases from V and 6 from J; bases not matched to a gene: 5. The germline CDR1 and CDR2 sequences are MDHEN and SYDVKM. The CDR3 sequence: CASSPRDRANSPLHF. As DNA, the CDR3 is TGTGCCAGCAGTCCGCGGGACAGGGCTAATTCACCCCTCCACTTT. Full variable domain (outside the CDR3, taken from reference TRBV28 and TRBJ1-6): DVKVTQSSRYLVKRTGEKVFLECVQDMDHENMFWYRQDPGLGLRLIYFSYDVKMKEKGDIPEGYSVSREKKERFSLILESASTNQTSMYLCASSPRDRANSPLHFGNGTRLTVT.

This clone turned up a few times. The V call is TRBV6-2 or TRBV6-3, the J call TRBJ1-1, with D maybe TRBD1 (5 bases). Deletions cut 4 bases from V and 7 bases from J, with 19 bases between. The CDR3 runs to 15 residues. CDR1 and CDR2 (germline): MNHEY, SVGEGT. CDR3 coding DNA: TGTGCCAGCAGTTCAAAGGGCCGACAGTACGGTGAAGCTTTCTTT. It encodes CASSSKGRQYGEAFF.